Listed here are 29 T cell receptor beta chains from one sample, sequenced in a study of T cells after yellow fever vaccination. MiXCR, run by TCRdb on the 5' RACE reads, gives a single entry per CDR3 protein. Among about 160,000 distinct CDR3 sequences listed, 6% to 7.5% were seen once. Here the sequenced sample was CD4+ T cells sorted from PBMCs, taken around 5 days after the first yellow fever vaccination. The receptors derive from a man aged 18 to 29 who received the YFV17D yellow fever vaccine.

This clonotype came up a few times. The chain joins TRBV5-1 to TRBJ2-7; 9 nucleotides line up with TRBD1. The CDR3 spans 15 residues. After removal of 5 bases from V and 2 bases from J, the junction contained 8 bases not matched to a gene. CDR1 is SGHRS, CDR2 YFSETQ, per germline. This chain's CDR3 is CASSQGTGIPYEQYF. DNA of the CDR3: TGCGCCAGCAGTCAAGGGACAGGGATTCCCTACGAGCAGTACTTC.

The rearrangement joins TRBV5-1 to TRBJ2-5; TRBD2 matches at 9 bases. The length of the CDR3 is 15 residues. From germline, CDR1 is SGHRS and CDR2 YFSETQ. The J segment lost 3 bases and the V segment lost 1 base, leaving 4 bases of the junction unmatched. Written as DNA, the CDR3 is TGCGCCAGCAGCTTGCGTAGCGGGGGAGAAGAGACCCAGTACTTC. Its protein product is CASSLRSGGEETQYF. The full variable domain, its missing parts supplied by reference TRBV5-1 and TRBJ2-5, is KAGVTQTPRYLIKTRGQQVTLSCSPISGHRSVSWYQQTPGQGLQFLFEYFSETQRNKGNFPGRFSGRQFSNSRSEMNVSTLELGDSALYLCASSLRSGGEETQYFGPGTRLLVL.

This clonotype was counted only a few times. This sequence joins TRBV28 and TRBJ2-7, with D maybe TRBD2 (6 bases). The CDR3 runs 15 residues. CDR1 and CDR2 (germline): MDHEN, SYDVKM. V shed 5 bases and J shed 1 base, with 15 bases lying between them. The CDR3 bases are TGTGCCAGCAGTCCACCCCTAGGGACTTCCTACGAGCAGTACGTC. Translated: CASSPPLGTSYEQYV.

The table lists this clonotype with many counts. The chain recombines TRBV29-1 with TRBJ1-2; no clear D gene. Per the germline V gene, CDR1 is SQVTM and CDR2 is ANQGSEA. With 7 bases removed from V and 4 bases from J, the gap between germline ends came to 16 bases. The CDR3 extends over 13 amino acids. This CDR3 reads CSAEPSNGYGYTF. The DNA for the CDR3 is TGCAGCGCCGAGCCCTCAAATGGCTATGGCTACACCTTC.

This clonotype was seen ten or more times. This sequence joins TRBV5-1 and TRBJ2-3, with TRBD2 matching 9 bases. The CDR3 is 16 amino acids. Germline CDR1 is SGHRS and CDR2 is YFSETQ. The V and J ends lost 5 bases and 2 bases, in that order; junction bases with no gene match: 9. CDR3 bases: TGCGCCAGCAGGAAGCTAGCGGGGAAATCCACAGATACGCAGTATTTT. Protein product: CASRKLAGKSTDTQYF.

The V and J genes are TRBV15 and TRBJ1-1; D unresolved. The length of the CDR3 is 17 residues. Deletions cut 4 bases from V and 3 bases from J, with 21 bases between. Germline-derived CDR1 and CDR2 are LNHNV and YYDKDF (reference sequence). As DNA, the CDR3 is TGTGCCACCAGCAATTCGCCCGGTCGAGGGCGGGACACTGAAGCTTTCTTT. Residues: CATSNSPGRGRDTEAFF. The variable domain in full, with the rest retrieved from reference TRBV15 and TRBJ1-1, is DAMVIQNPRYQVTQFGKPVTLSCSQTLNHNVMYWYQQKSSQAPKLLFHYYDKDFNNEADTPDNFQSRRPNTSFCFLDIRSPGLGDTAMYLCATSNSPGRGRDTEAFFGQGTRLTVV.

The chain's CDR3 is CASATREGTQYF. CDR3 bases: TGTGCCAGTGCCACCAGGGAAGGCACCCAGTACTTC. This chain joins TRBV19 and TRBJ2-5, with TRBD1 as a possible D gene (5 bases). CDR3 length equals 12 residues. Germline CDR1 and CDR2: LNHDA and SQIVND (reference sequence). The V and J ends lost 8 bases and 8 bases respectively, with 15 bases between them.

The sample holds a few counts of this clonotype. This chain uses TRBV24-1 with TRBJ2-3, with D perhaps TRBD1 (6 bases). Looked up from germline, CDR1 is KGHDR and CDR2 is SFDVKD. Trimming removed 4 bases at V and 3 bases at J, with 19 bases between. The CDR3 is made up of 17 amino acids. The CDR3, as DNA: TGTGCCACCAGTGACCCCGCTTCAGGACAGTGGACAGATACGCAGTATTTT. This codes for CATSDPASGQWTDTQYF.

Comment on this clonotype: A much larger clone differs by one base, so this may be a read error. The chain couples TRBV19 to TRBJ2-1; D is perhaps TRBD1 or TRBD2 (5 bases each). There are 17 residues in the CDR3. Germline-derived CDR1 and CDR2 are LNHDA and SQIVND (reference sequence). The CDR3 sequence is CAISIRAWGSSYNEQFF. For the CDR3, the DNA is TGTGCCATTAGTATACGAGCTTGGGGGAGCTCCTACAATGAGCAGTTCTTC.

This clonotype was seen at least ten times. CDR3 coding DNA: TGCGCCAGCAGCCGATTATCCAGACGGGACGGGATCTCCTACGAGCAGTACTTC. This translates into CASSRLSRRDGISYEQYF. The chain recombines TRBV4-1 with TRBJ2-7; tentatively, D is TRBD1 or TRBD2 (5 bases each). Between the trimmed V and J ends, which lost 4 bases and 0 bases, there was a span of 22 bases. The CDR3 length is 18 residues. Germline V lookup: CDR1 MGHRA, CDR2 YSYEKL.

The chain has TRBV5-1 and TRBJ2-5; D is uncertain. Between the trimmed V and J ends, which lost 4 bases and 1 base, there was a span of 17 bases. This CDR3 region has 16 residues. CDR1 and CDR2 (germline): SGHRS, YFSETQ. In nucleotides, the CDR3 is TGCGCCAGCAGCCGTCCTCTCAGGACCGGCCAAGAGACCCAGTACTTC. Protein sequence: CASSRPLRTGQETQYF.

Ten or more counts support this clonotype. The chain recombines TRBV5-1 with TRBJ2-5, with 10 bases that match TRBD2. V shed 0 bases and J 3 bases; nucleotides not matched to a gene: 2. The CDR3 spans 15 residues. Germline V gives CDR1 SGHRS, CDR2 YFSETQ. The CDR3 DNA is TGCGCCAGCAGCTTGGCCGGACTAGCGGAAGAGACCCAGTACTTC. This gives the protein CASSLAGLAEETQYF.

This clonotype was seen repeatedly, ten times or more. The CDR3 here is CASSQLIYEQYF. The CDR3 region has the DNA TGTGCCAGCAGCCAACTAATCTACGAGCAGTACTTC. The chain links TRBV7-9 to TRBJ2-7; D not certain. The CDR3 is 12 amino acids. V gave up 5 bases and J gave up 3 bases, with 8 bases separating them. Germline V gives CDR1 SEHNR, CDR2 FQNEAQ (reference sequence).

This clonotype was detected ten times or more. This chain links TRBV11-2 with TRBJ2-3; TRBD2 matches 12 bases. The CDR3 sequence is 17 residues long. The V gene's germline CDR1 is SGHAT and CDR2 FQNNGV. Unmatched junction bases numbered 6, after V lost 3 bases and J lost 2 bases. The CDR3 nucleotides read TGTGCCAGCAGCTTGAGACTAGCGGGGGCCGTCACAGATACGCAGTATTTT. Its protein product is CASSLRLAGAVTDTQYF.

CDR3 residues: CASSGRRGPNYGYTF. CDR3 DNA: TGTGCCAGCAGTGGCAGAAGGGGGCCGAACTATGGCTACACCTTC. The chain recombines TRBV6-1 with TRBJ1-2, with TRBD1 matching 7 bases. This CDR3 comprises 15 residues. V lost 4 bases to trimming and J lost 2 bases; unmatched junction nucleotides: 7. Germline loops: CDR1 MNHNS, CDR2 SASEGT.

This clonotype was counted many times. The chain couples TRBV28 to TRBJ2-1, with 8 bases identical to TRBD2. The ends lost 6 bases at V and 0 bases at J; junction bases unmatched: 16. This CDR3 has 19 amino acids. From germline, CDR1 is MDHEN and CDR2 SYDVKM. The CDR3 region is CASRQAPSSGTSSYNEQFF. CDR3 in DNA: TGTGCCAGCAGACAAGCACCGTCCTCCGGGACTAGCTCCTACAATGAGCAGTTCTTC. The whole variable domain, remainder taken from reference TRBV28 and TRBJ2-1, is DVKVTQSSRYLVKRTGEKVFLECVQDMDHENMFWYRQDPGLGLRLIYFSYDVKMKEKGDIPEGYSVSREKKERFSLILESASTNQTSMYLCASRQAPSSGTSSYNEQFFGPGTRLTVL.

V is TRBV3-1 and J is TRBJ2-7, with D maybe TRBD1 (6 bases). Per the germline V gene, CDR1 is LGHDT and CDR2 is YNNKEL (reference sequence). There are 16 residues in the CDR3. Trimming stripped 1 base from V and 2 bases from J, with 15 bases between. CDR3 residues: CASSQAFGQSTYEQYF. CDR3 nucleotide sequence: TGTGCCAGCAGCCAAGCTTTCGGACAGTCGACCTACGAGCAGTACTTC.

This clonotype was counted a few times. The chain is built from TRBV27 and TRBJ1-5, with D tentatively TRBD1 (5 bases). Trimming shortened V by 6 bases and J by 6 bases, and 18 bases separated the two germline ends. Germline lookup yields CDR1 MNHEY and CDR2 SMNVEV (reference sequence). This CDR3 is 15 amino acids long. CDR3 loop: CASSPDSSIGQPQHF. CDR3 DNA: TGTGCCAGCAGCCCTGACAGTAGTATCGGTCAGCCCCAGCATTTT.

The sample holds many counts of this clonotype. This rearrangement joins TRBV7-9 to TRBJ2-1; 9 bases agree with TRBD1. Per the germline V gene, CDR1 is SEHNR and CDR2 is FQNEAQ (reference sequence). J was trimmed by 6 bases and V by 5 bases; bases with no gene match: 2. This CDR3 has 13 amino acids. CDR3 residues: CASSRTGVNEQFF. In DNA form, the CDR3 reads TGTGCCAGCAGCCGGACAGGGGTCAATGAGCAGTTCTTC.

This clonotype was picked up a small number of times. The gene calls are TRBV7-9 and TRBJ1-2, with TRBD1 identical over 7 bases. Per germline, CDR1 SEHNR and CDR2 FQNEAQ (reference sequence). The CDR3 length is 13 residues. Germline trimming cut 4 bases from V and 8 bases from J; bases unmatched to any gene: 7. CDR3: CASSSSGGGGYTF. The CDR3 nucleotides are TGTGCCAGCAGCTCATCAGGGGGGGGCGGCTACACCTTC.

There are many counts of this clonotype. The CDR3 DNA is TGTGCCAGCTCGCTCAGGGGAACCTTGCAAGAGACCCAGTACTTC. Translating gives CASSLRGTLQETQYF. The chain joins TRBV2 to TRBJ2-5, with D perhaps TRBD1 (6 bases). This CDR3 is built from 15 residues. V was trimmed by 8 bases and J by 2 bases, leaving 18 bases between them. Germline V gene data show CDR1 as SNHLY and CDR2 as FYNNEI.

There are many counts of this clonotype. The J gene is TRBJ1-2, the V gene TRBV12-3 or TRBV12-4; 7 bases fit TRBD1. Losses at the gene ends were 4 bases for V and 0 bases for J; bases not matched to a gene: 5. The CDR3 consists of 15 residues. Here the CDR3 reads CASSSQGTTNYGYTF. The CDR3 DNA follows: TGTGCCAGCAGTTCACAGGGGACTACTAACTATGGCTACACCTTC.

This clonotype was picked up many times. The chain carries TRBV19 and TRBJ2-5; D may be TRBD1 (5 bases). This CDR3 comprises 13 residues. CDR1 and CDR2 from the germline V gene are LNHDA and SQIVND (reference sequence). Trimming cost V 6 bases and J 1 base, with 9 bases left between them. CDR3 DNA: TGTGCCAGTAGCCTCAGGGCCCAAGAGACCCAGTACTTC. Its protein product is CASSLRAQETQYF.

The chain has TRBV24-1 and TRBJ1-2; the D gene is possibly TRBD1 (5 bases). With 9 bases removed from V and 5 bases from J, the gap between germline ends came to 18 bases. This CDR3 has 14 amino acids. Germline values: CDR1 KGHDR, CDR2 SFDVKD. The CDR3 DNA follows: TGTGCCACCCAGAATGGGACGCGCGAATATGGCTACACCTTC. Residues: CATQNGTREYGYTF.

The table lists this clonotype with many counts. The rearrangement joins TRBV27 to TRBJ1-6, with 8 bases lining up with TRBD1. Germline CDR1 reads MNHEY; CDR2 reads SMNVEV (reference sequence). The ends lost 7 bases at V and 4 bases at J; junction bases unmatched: 6. The CDR3 sequence is 15 residues long. The CDR3 loop reads CASKDRARYNSPLHF. The CDR3 DNA is TGTGCCAGCAAGGACAGGGCACGTTATAATTCACCCCTCCACTTT.

This clonotype was detected only a few times. This chain connects TRBV6-2 or TRBV6-3 to TRBJ2-7; D perhaps matches TRBD2 (5 bases). This CDR3 is 13 amino acids long. CDR1 and CDR2 (germline): MNHEY, SVGEGT. V was shortened by 0 bases and J by 9 bases, with 12 bases between the two germline ends. The CDR3 region is CASSYSTARGQYV. The CDR3 bases are TGTGCCAGCAGTTACTCGACTGCACGGGGGCAGTACGTC.

The chain recombines TRBV11-2 with TRBJ1-5; D gene ambiguous. Germline CDR1 SGHAT, CDR2 FQNNGV. The CDR3 consists of 15 residues. The ends were cut back, 5 bases at V and 1 base at J, with 12 bases in the middle. The CDR3 loop reads CASSPLGESNQPQHF. CDR3 DNA sequence: TGTGCCAGCAGCCCCCTTGGGGAAAGCAATCAGCCCCAGCATTTT.

This clonotype was recorded many times. The V call is TRBV12-3 or TRBV12-4, the J call TRBJ2-7, with D possibly being TRBD1 (7 bases). CDR3 length equals 16 residues. Between the trimmed V and J ends, which lost 5 bases and 6 bases, there was a span of 23 bases. The CDR3 spells CASSPWSGDSRLEQYF. The CDR3 bases are TGTGCCAGCAGTCCCTGGTCGGGGGACAGCCGCCTCGAGCAGTACTTC.

This clonotype was seen ten or more times. The chain uses TRBV12-3 or TRBV12-4 and TRBJ1-1, with 9 bases matching TRBD1. With V trimmed by 5 bases and J by 6 bases, 13 bases remained unmatched. The CDR3 covers 16 residues. The DNA for the CDR3 is TGTGCCAGCAGTATCGGGACAGGGTGGCATCACGCTGAAGCTTTCTTT. This translates into CASSIGTGWHHAEAFF.